Following are 31 T cell receptor beta chains from one sample sequenced in a study of T cell responses to AZD1222 COVID-19 vaccine. Profiling relied on immunoSEQ multiplex PCR, and the TCRdb table lists in-frame clones only, not all of them. The sample lists under 150,000 clones, about nine tenths occurring once. The input for sequencing was peripheral blood, taken 28 days after the second AZD1222 dose. Receptor source: an adult who received the AZD1222 COVID-19 vaccine.

This chain's CDR3 is CASSSGGRTEAFF. CDR3 sequence (DNA): TGTGCCAGCTCTAGTGGGGGACGGACTGAAGCTTTCTTT. The chain couples TRBV28 to TRBJ1-1, with D perhaps TRBD1 (5 bases). Germline CDR1 reads MDHEN; CDR2 reads SYDVKM. V was pared by 8 bases and J by 5 bases, with 15 bases between. The CDR3 sequence is 13 residues long.

The V call is TRBV27, the J call TRBJ2-5, with D hard to call. The CDR3 covers 12 residues. Germline V gives CDR1 MNHEY, CDR2 SMNVEV (reference sequence). Deletions cut 3 bases from V and 5 bases from J, with 7 bases between. The CDR3 nucleotides are TGTGCCAGCAGTTTTGTGGGGGAGACCCAGTACTTC. It encodes CASSFVGETQYF.

The chain carries TRBV21-1 and TRBJ1-4; TRBD1 is the table's D call and was not checked against the DNA. TRBV21-1 is flagged as a pseudogene. This CDR3 is 17 amino acids long. CDR3 residues: CASSKKQLTATNEKLFF. The CDR3 nucleotides read TGTGCCAGCAGCAAAAAGCAATTAACAGCAACTAATGAAAAACTGTTTTTT.

This clone was observed a single time. The chain has TRBV6-5 and TRBJ1-1; D ambiguous. The length of the CDR3 is 12 residues. The V gene lost 8 bases and the J gene lost 3 bases, with 10 bases spanning the gap. Germline V gene lookup returns CDR1 MNHEY and CDR2 SVGAGI. The DNA for the CDR3 is TGTGCCAGCGGCTCAGGTGACACTGAAGCTTTCTTT. It translates to CASGSGDTEAFF.

Concerning this clone: The same CDR3 also results from other DNA sequences found in this sample. The gene calls are TRBV7-3 and TRBJ2-5; D unresolved. This CDR3 spans 13 amino acids. V was clipped by 1 base and J by 5 bases, with 8 bases between them. Germline CDR1 and CDR2: SGHTA and FQGTGA. The CDR3 protein is CASSLSPQETQYF. The CDR3 DNA reads TGTGCCAGCAGCTTAAGCCCCCAGGAGACCCAGTACTTC. The full variable domain, rest sourced from reference TRBV7-3 and TRBJ2-5, is GAGVSQTPSNKVTEKGKYVELRCDPISGHTALYWYRQSLGQGPEFLIYFQGTGAADDSGLPNDRFFAVRPEGSVSTLKIQRTERGDSAVYLCASSLSPQETQYFGPGTRLLVL.

This sequence joins TRBV3-1 (or the pseudogene TRBV3-2) and TRBJ1-1; D call uncertain. The V gene's germline CDR1 is LGHDT and CDR2 YNNKEL (reference sequence). Trimming took off 4 bases at V and 2 bases at J, with 11 bases between the two ends. The CDR3 is 14 amino acids. The CDR3 sequence: CASSPQDRNTEAFF. The CDR3 DNA is TGTGCCAGCAGCCCCCAAGATCGAAACACTGAAGCTTTCTTT.

This sequence joins TRBV5-6 and TRBJ1-2, with D tentatively TRBD1 (5 bases). V was shortened by 4 bases and J by 4 bases, with 11 bases between the two germline ends. The CDR3 consists of 13 residues. The germline V gene has CDR1 SGHDT and CDR2 YYEEEE. The CDR3 loop reads CASSARGSYGYTF. CDR3 DNA: TGTGCCAGCAGCGCGAGGGGATCCTATGGCTACACCTTC.

The table lists this clone with a count of one. This chain joins TRBV3-1 (or the pseudogene TRBV3-2) and TRBJ1-2; TRBD1 matches 7 bases. The length of the CDR3 is 13 residues. The V segment lost 3 bases and the J segment 5 bases; nucleotides outside the gene matches: 3. Germline values: CDR1 LGHDT, CDR2 YNNKEL (reference sequence). The CDR3 DNA reads as TGTGCCAGCAGCCAGAGGACAGGTTATGGCTACACCTTC. The encoded protein is CASSQRTGYGYTF.

The genes are TRBV18 and TRBJ1-1; D not resolved. Trimming cost V 0 bases and J 3 bases, with 8 bases left between them. Germline values: CDR1 KGHSH, CDR2 LQKENI. This CDR3 has 14 amino acids. CDR3 protein: CASSPPSGYTEAFF. The CDR3 nucleotides are TGTGCCAGCTCACCACCTAGCGGGTACACTGAAGCTTTCTTT.

The V call is TRBV6-1, the J call TRBJ2-3; tentative D call: TRBD1 (5 bases). The CDR3 sequence is 16 residues long. V was trimmed by 1 base and J by 2 bases, leaving 13 bases between them. Germline CDR1 MNHNS, CDR2 SASEGT. In DNA, the CDR3 is TGTGCCAGCAGTGAAGACAGGAACGGAGACACAGATACGCAGTATTTT. It encodes CASSEDRNGDTDTQYF.

This clone was seen more than once but under ten times. V and J are TRBV27 and TRBJ2-1, with 8 bases aligning to TRBD2. CDR1 is MNHEY, CDR2 SMNVEV, per germline (reference sequence). J was trimmed by 0 bases and V by 4 bases; bases with no gene match: 2. The CDR3 extends over 15 amino acids. The CDR3 DNA reads as TGTGCCAGCAGTTCCGGGGGGGGCTCCTACAATGAGCAGTTCTTC. This translates into CASSSGGGSYNEQFF.

The chain recombines TRBV6-2 or TRBV6-3 with TRBJ1-1; no firm D call. V was clipped by 5 bases and J by 4 bases, with 8 bases between them. CDR1 and CDR2 (germline): MNHEY, SVGEGT. The CDR3 consists of 12 residues. The CDR3 nucleotides are TGTGCCAGCAGTAAGTGGGCCACTGAAGCTTTCTTT. It yields the protein CASSKWATEAFF.

This rearrangement joins TRBV10-3 to TRBJ1-6, with no clear D. The V gene's germline CDR1 is ENHRY and CDR2 SYGVKD. This CDR3 contains 13 residues. V lost 9 bases, J lost 7 bases, and 13 bases lay in between. This chain's CDR3 is CAMKDIVNSPLHF. DNA for the CDR3: TGTGCCATGAAAGACATAGTCAATTCACCCCTCCACTTT.

The chain links TRBV15 to TRBJ1-1; D unclear. V lost 2 bases and J lost 1, with 5 bases in between. Germline V gives CDR1 LNHNV, CDR2 YYDKDF (reference sequence). This CDR3 spans 13 amino acids. The CDR3 protein is CATSRPPNTEAFF. The CDR3 DNA reads as TGTGCCACCAGCAGACCTCCGAACACTGAAGCTTTCTTT.

The V gene is TRBV6-5, the J gene TRBJ1-3, with D maybe TRBD1 (5 bases). Looked up from germline, CDR1 is MNHEY and CDR2 is SVGAGI. V lost 2 bases, J lost 3 bases, and 14 bases lay in between. The CDR3 covers 16 residues. The CDR3 sequence: CASSYSRALIGNTIYF. The CDR3 DNA sequence: TGTGCCAGCAGTTACAGCAGGGCCCTAATTGGAAACACCATATATTTT.

The rearrangement uses TRBV12-5 and TRBJ2-7; D uncertain. The CDR3 extends over 12 amino acids. V lost 2 bases and J lost 3, with 5 bases in between. Looked up from germline, CDR1 is LGHNT and CDR2 is FRNRAP. The CDR3 DNA reads as TGTGCTAGTGGTTTGCAGTTCTACGAGCAGTACTTC. It codes for CASGLQFYEQYF.

The gene calls are TRBV2 and TRBJ2-7; D is perhaps TRBD1 (7 bases). This CDR3 region has 14 residues. Germline V lookup: CDR1 SNHLY, CDR2 FYNNEI. V dropped 5 bases and J dropped 2 bases, with 13 bases sitting between them. The CDR3: CASSSRGTAYEQYF. CDR3 DNA sequence: TGTGCCAGCAGTTCCCGCGGGACAGCCTACGAGCAGTACTTC.

The chain uses TRBV2 and TRBJ2-5; D is possibly TRBD1 (6 bases). Trimming cost V 8 bases and J 1 base, with 11 bases left between them. The CDR3 runs 13 residues. CDR1 is SNHLY and CDR2 is FYNNEI in the germline V gene. CDR3 bases: TGTGCCAGCCAACAGGGATTCCAAGAGACCCAGTACTTC. It codes for CASQQGFQETQYF.

This clone has only one observation. The V and J genes are TRBV12-3 or TRBV12-4 and TRBJ2-4; D gene uncertain. CDR3 size: 12 residues. The V gene lost 6 bases and the J gene lost 2 bases, with 5 bases spanning the gap. The CDR3, as DNA: TGTGCCAGCAGCCTGTCCAAAAACATTCAGTACTTC. Translating it yields CASSLSKNIQYF.

This clone has a single count. The chain has TRBV19 and TRBJ2-1; 8 bases map to TRBD1. This CDR3 comprises 18 residues. The V and J ends lost 7 bases and 4 bases, in that order; junction bases with no gene match: 18. CDR1 and CDR2 from the germline V gene are LNHDA and SQIVND (reference sequence). The CDR3 DNA reads as TGTGCCAGTATGAACACTGGGTCTGGGACAGGTAAATACAATGAGCAGTTCTTC. Its translation is CASMNTGSGTGKYNEQFF.

This sequence joins TRBV28 and TRBJ1-3; possible D gene TRBD1, 5 bases. V lost 7 bases, J lost 0 bases, and 10 bases lay in between. The CDR3 is 14 amino acids. The germline V gene has CDR1 MDHEN and CDR2 SYDVKM. CDR3 region: CASTGGNSGNTIYF. The DNA of the CDR3 is TGTGCCAGCACCGGGGGAAACTCTGGAAACACCATATATTTT.

This clone is a singleton in its sample. V is TRBV6-5 and J is TRBJ1-5, with 7 positions matching TRBD1. The CDR3 spans 15 residues. Germline CDR1 is MNHEY and CDR2 is SVGAGI. V shed 7 bases and J 7 bases; nucleotides not matched to a gene: 13. The CDR3 coding sequence is TGTGCCAGCACCGACGAGTTGGGCAGGGGGCAGCCCCAGCATTTT. It specifies CASTDELGRGQPQHF.

This chain connects TRBV25-1 to TRBJ1-2; 8 bases map to TRBD1. Germline CDR1 is MGHDK and CDR2 is SYGVNS. Trimming removed 1 base from V and 1 base from J; junction bases left unmatched: 8. The CDR3 extends over 17 amino acids. In nucleotides, the CDR3 is TGTGCCAGCAGTGAATGGCTAGGGACAGGACGTAACTATGGCTACACCTTC. It is translated as CASSEWLGTGRNYGYTF.

The chain couples TRBV4-3 to TRBJ2-1; D gene ambiguous. Germline assignment: CDR1 LGHNA and CDR2 YSLEER. The CDR3 length is 15 residues. The V end was cut by 0 bases, the J end by 4 bases, with 10 bases between. The CDR3 loop reads CASSQDLSGYNEQFF. CDR3 DNA sequence: TGCGCCAGCAGCCAAGATTTATCAGGTTACAATGAGCAGTTCTTC.

The chain couples TRBV28 to TRBJ1-1, with 8 bases aligning to TRBD1. Germline values: CDR1 MDHEN, CDR2 SYDVKM. Unmatched junction bases numbered 8, after V lost 5 bases and J lost 6 bases. The CDR3 totals 14 residues. The CDR3 is CASSADRVYAEAFF. Here the CDR3 DNA reads TGTGCCAGCAGTGCGGACAGGGTCTACGCTGAAGCTTTCTTT.

The rearrangement links TRBV3-1 (or the pseudogene TRBV3-2) to TRBJ1-6; D gene ambiguous. Germline values: CDR1 LGHDT, CDR2 YNNKEL (reference sequence). The germline V and J ends were trimmed by 4 bases and 5 bases, with 12 bases remaining between them. This CDR3 has 15 amino acids. This chain's CDR3 is CASSRGRSHNSPLHF. CDR3 nucleotide sequence: TGTGCCAGCAGCCGAGGCAGGAGCCATAATTCACCCCTCCACTTT.

The rearrangement uses TRBV15 and TRBJ2-3; 7 nucleotides agree with TRBD2. The CDR3 has 16 amino acids. CDR1 is LNHNV, CDR2 YYDKDF, per germline (reference sequence). J was trimmed by 2 bases and V by 7 bases; bases with no gene match: 12. CDR3 DNA: TGTGCCACCACCGACCACAGGCGGGGGTACACAGATACGCAGTATTTT. As protein: CATTDHRRGYTDTQYF.

This sequence joins TRBV28 and TRBJ1-1; possible D gene TRBD1, 5 bases. Germline V gene lookup returns CDR1 MDHEN and CDR2 SYDVKM. The CDR3 consists of 14 residues. Between the trimmed V and J ends, which lost 7 bases and 8 bases, there was a span of 20 bases. CDR3 protein: CASIYPGGTMEAFF. The CDR3 nucleotides read TGTGCCAGCATCTATCCCGGGGGAACTATGGAAGCTTTCTTT.

This clone was detected only once. This chain links TRBV9 with TRBJ1-4; 8 nucleotides match TRBD1. There are 14 residues in the CDR3. The ends lost 6 bases at V and 5 bases at J; junction bases unmatched: 6. Germline assignment: CDR1 SGDLS and CDR2 YYNGEE. Here the CDR3 DNA reads TGTGCCAGCAACCAACAGGGGGGGAATGAAAAACTGTTTTTT. Protein: CASNQQGGNEKLFF.

This rearrangement joins TRBV7-9 to TRBJ1-4; D gene uncertain. Germline V gives CDR1 SEHNR, CDR2 FQNEAQ (reference sequence). The V end lost 6 bases, the J end lost 4 bases, and 12 bases lay between the germline ends. This CDR3 is 14 amino acids long. Written as DNA, the CDR3 is TGTGCCAGCAGAAGACACCTGGATAATGAAAAACTGTTTTTT. It translates to CASRRHLDNEKLFF.

This rearrangement joins TRBV27 to TRBJ1-2; D remains ambiguous. V was trimmed by 3 bases and J by 2 bases, leaving 16 bases between them. CDR3 length equals 16 residues. Per the germline V gene, CDR1 is MNHEY and CDR2 is SMNVEV (reference sequence). As DNA, the CDR3 is TGTGCCAGCAGTTTTATCCTACCCGGCAGGAACTATGGCTACACCTTC. This translates into CASSFILPGRNYGYTF.